The T cell receptor (beta chain) under discussion was sequenced for a study of metastatic and nonmetastatic thyroid tumors. Background on the study: The study looked at repertoires side by side in blood and in tumor or nodule tissue from malignant and benign thyroid patients. Study results and limitations: It was reportedly found that TCR beta diversity was significantly higher in malignant thyroid tumors than in benign nodules, a difference seen in both blood and tumor samples.

A remark on this clone: Its antigen is unknown.

As originally analysed: The authors used CDR3 differences across clinicopathological groups to build a distant-metastasis classifier for papillary thyroid cancer. TCRdb used MiXCR to call clones anew from the PCR reads. Clone size and V and J calls follow TCRdb, not the original study. Among about 18,000 clones listed, 34% were seen once. Germline lookup yields CDR1 GTSNPN and CDR2 SVGIG (reference sequence). The CDR3 contains 11 residues. V dropped 1 base and J dropped 12; count of bases not matched to a gene: 2. Treatment of any kind had been given to no patient before thyroid surgery. The receptor comes from a female donor with papillary thyroid cancer or a benign thyroid nodule (not recorded which). Some clones in this sample may be carry-over from other donors' samples. This rearrangement joins TRBV30 to TRBJ2-5, with 10 bases aligning to TRBD1. The sample taken for sequencing was tumor tissue. CDR3 DNA sequence: TGTGCCTGGAGTGGACAGGGGGCGAAGTACTTC. It yields the protein CAWSGQGAKYF.